This is a list of T cell receptor beta chains from one sample in a study of blood T cell repertoires in COVID-19. Some clones are missing from TCRdb's copy, which holds only in-frame ones; the method was immunoSEQ multiplex PCR. Among around 360,000 clones listed, roughly nine tenths were seen once. The material sequenced was PBMCs or T cells enriched from blood (not recorded which). These receptors were collected from a woman in her 30s who had recovered from COVID-19. CDR3s include the opening cysteine and the closing phenylalanine or tryptophan. The D gene is left open where the match is weak.

CDR3	DNA	V	J	D	length
CASSVDQMAGNTIYF	TGTGCCAGCAGCGTTGATCAGATGGCTGGAAACACCATATATTTT	TRBV9	TRBJ1-3	-	15
CASSPYNTEAFF	TGTGCCAGCAGCCCCTATAACACTGAAGCTTTCTTT	TRBV12-3/TRBV12-4	TRBJ1-1	-	12
CASSQDSATTGFTDTQYF	TGCGCCAGCAGCCAAGATTCCGCAACGACAGGGTTTACAGATACGCAGTATTTT	TRBV4-1	TRBJ2-3	TRBD1	18
CASSLQDQETQYF	TGTGCCAGCAGCTTACAGGACCAAGAGACCCAGTACTTC	TRBV7-9	TRBJ2-5	-	13
CASSDRGRAVYGYTF	TGTGCCAGCAGTGATAGGGGAAGGGCAGTCTATGGCTACACCTTC	TRBV25-1	TRBJ1-2	-	15
CASSTGTGIYEQYF	TGCGCCAGCAGCACCGGGACAGGTATCTACGAGCAGTACTTC	TRBV5-1	TRBJ2-7	TRBD1	14
CASSLKAGQNYGYTF	TGTGCCAGCAGTTTGAAGGCGGGGCAAAACTATGGCTACACCTTC	TRBV27	TRBJ1-2	-	15
CASSPPGQGFTEAFF	TGTGCCAGCAGTCCGCCGGGACAGGGATTCACTGAAGCTTTCTTT	TRBV28	TRBJ1-1	TRBD1	15
CASSRGLGGAQTGELFF	TGTGCCAGCAGCCGGGGACTAGGGGGCGCGCAAACCGGGGAGCTGTTTTTT	TRBV3-1/TRBV3-2	TRBJ2-2	-	17
CASSLEAGEYEQYF	TGTGCCAGCAGCTTGGAGGCAGGGGAATACGAGCAGTACTTC	TRBV5-6	TRBJ2-7	-	14